These 2 T cell receptor beta chains share one sample of origin, sequenced in a study of blood T cells in healthy people across ages. It was with a sample-barcoded 5' primer and a J-beta primer mix that a second PCR of about 7 to 12 cycles was run. TCRdb passed the 5' RACE reads through MiXCR, listing each CDR3 protein once. Of 700,000 or so distinct CDR3 sequences listed, 22% are singletons. The sample taken for sequencing was blood. Receptors originate from a man aged 70-80 years in good health.

This clonotype showed up just a few times. The chain joins TRBV20-1 to TRBJ2-3; D tentatively fits TRBD1 or TRBD2 (5 bases each). In germline, CDR1 is DFQATT, CDR2 SNEGSKA (reference sequence). This CDR3 has 15 amino acids. Trimming removed 4 bases at V and 1 base at J, with 15 bases between. In DNA form, the CDR3 reads TGCAGTGCTATCCGGGACGGAAGAGGCACAGATACGCAGTATTTT. As protein: CSAIRDGRGTDTQYF.

V is TRBV7-3 and J is TRBJ2-1; tentatively, D is TRBD2 (5 bases). The CDR3 loop spans 13 amino acids. Germline V gives CDR1 SGHTA, CDR2 FQGTGA. The V end lost 6 bases, the J end lost 8 bases, and 14 bases lay between the germline ends. This chain's CDR3 is CASSKDGIDEQFF. The CDR3 DNA reads TGTGCCAGCAGTAAGGACGGGATAGATGAGCAGTTCTTC. The full variable domain, rest sourced from reference TRBV7-3 and TRBJ2-1, is GAGVSQTPSNKVTEKGKYVELRCDPISGHTALYWYRQSLGQGPEFLIYFQGTGAADDSGLPNDRFFAVRPEGSVSTLKIQRTERGDSAVYLCASSKDGIDEQFFGPGTRLTVL.